Below are 14 T cell receptor beta chains sequenced from a single sample in a study of blood T cell repertoires in COVID-19. Method: immunoSEQ multiplex PCR; TCRdb's copy keeps in-frame clones and lacks some. The table shows 50,000 to 65,000 clones, with around 81% occurring only once. Material: peripheral blood. The receptors were sampled from an older man with acute or convalescent COVID-19.

The sample holds a few counts of this clone. The chain employs TRBV24-1 and TRBJ1-2; D gene uncertain. CDR3 length: 14 amino acids. CDR1 and CDR2 from the germline V gene are KGHDR and SFDVKD. With 4 bases removed from V and 1 base from J, the gap between germline ends came to 9 bases. CDR3 DNA: TGTGCCACCAGTGAGGCAGGCTATAACTATGGCTACACCTTC. This encodes CATSEAGYNYGYTF.

The V call is TRBV14, the J call TRBJ1-4; D is uncertain. Germline V CDR1 and CDR2: SGHDN, FVKESK. The length of the CDR3 is 16 residues. Deletions cut 5 bases from V and 7 bases from J, with 20 bases between. Here the CDR3 DNA reads TGTGCCAGCAGCACCGGGATTCCCAAGGTCGGTGAAAAACTGTTTTTT. Amino acids: CASSTGIPKVGEKLFF.

V and J are TRBV24-1 and TRBJ2-1, with 7 bases lining up with TRBD2. The V gene end was trimmed by 3 bases and the J gene end by 9 bases; junction bases not matched to a gene: 7. CDR1 and CDR2 from the germline V gene are KGHDR and SFDVKD. There are 14 residues in the CDR3. The CDR3 region has the DNA TGTGCCACCAGTGATGGGGGGGTCTCGGGTGAGCAGTTCTTC. This translates into CATSDGGVSGEQFF.

This clone was seen just once. CDR3: CASSPGGTYEQYF. The CDR3 DNA sequence: TGTGCCAGCAGCCCCGGGGGGACCTACGAGCAGTACTTC. This chain joins TRBV11-3 and TRBJ2-7, with 7 positions matching TRBD2. The trim removed 5 bases at V and 2 bases at J, leaving 3 bases unmatched. CDR1 SGHNT and CDR2 YENEEA come from the germline V gene. The CDR3 loop spans 13 amino acids.

V is TRBV6-5 and J is TRBJ2-7; maybe TRBD2 (5 bases). V was cut by 5 bases and J by 3 bases, with 17 bases left in between. CDR1 is MNHEY, CDR2 SVGAGI, per germline. This CDR3 contains 15 residues. Written as DNA, the CDR3 is TGTGCCAGCAGTCCACCCCCCGGACTGTACTACGAGCAGTACTTC. This encodes CASSPPPGLYYEQYF.

The V call is TRBV7-2, the J call TRBJ1-4, with 8 bases fitting TRBD1. Germline V gives CDR1 SGHTA, CDR2 FQGNSA. Losses at the gene ends were 2 bases for V and 5 bases for J; bases not matched to a gene: 7. The CDR3 sequence is 16 residues long. The DNA for the CDR3 is TGTGCCAGCAGCTTAAACAGGGGGGGTTGGAATGAAAAACTGTTTTTT. It is translated as CASSLNRGGWNEKLFF.

The chain combines TRBV4-2 with TRBJ1-4; D is perhaps TRBD1 (6 bases). V was shortened by 0 bases and J by 6 bases, with 17 bases between the two germline ends. CDR3 length equals 17 residues. Germline values: CDR1 LGHNA, CDR2 YNFKEQ. The CDR3 DNA is TGTGCCAGCAGCCAAGATCTTGTTGGACAGCAGGATGAAAAACTGTTTTTT. Residues: CASSQDLVGQQDEKLFF.

The chain links TRBV15 to TRBJ2-5; 9 bases map to TRBD2. After removal of 3 bases from V and 4 bases from J, the junction contained 9 bases not matched to a gene. Germline CDR1 and CDR2: LNHNV and YYDKDF (reference sequence). The CDR3 loop spans 16 amino acids. CDR3 sequence (DNA): TGTGCCACCAGCAGGGCCCCGGGACTAGCAGGAGAGACCCAGTACTTC. Its translation: CATSRAPGLAGETQYF.

The genes are TRBV11-2 and TRBJ2-3; unclear D gene. The germline V gene has CDR1 SGHAT and CDR2 FQNNGV. Trimming shortened V by 5 bases and J by 1 base, and 22 bases separated the two germline ends. CDR3 length: 18 residues. The DNA for the CDR3 is TGTGCCAGCAGCCTAGTCGGAGTTCTTCTCTCGGGCACAGATACGCAGTATTTT. As protein: CASSLVGVLLSGTDTQYF.

This clone appeared once. The chain uses TRBV5-5 and TRBJ1-3; TRBD1 might be the D (6 bases). The germline V and J ends were trimmed by 0 bases and 2 bases, with 6 bases remaining between them. In germline, CDR1 is SGHKS, CDR2 YYEKEE (reference sequence). The CDR3 length is 14 residues. CDR3 residues: CASSLDRAGNTIYF. CDR3 sequence (DNA): TGTGCCAGCAGCTTGGACAGGGCTGGAAACACCATATATTTT.

This rearrangement joins TRBV2 to TRBJ2-7; possibly TRBD1 for D (5 bases). CDR3 size: 13 residues. The germline CDR1 and CDR2 sequences are SNHLY and FYNNEI. V shed 7 bases and J shed 6 bases, with 16 bases lying between them. CDR3 DNA: TGTGCCAGCAACGTTCCAGGGCCGGGCGAGCAGTACTTC. The encoded protein is CASNVPGPGEQYF.

The genes are TRBV7-9 and TRBJ2-3; 7 nucleotides line up with TRBD2. This CDR3 is 16 amino acids long. V trimming: 1 base; J trimming: 0 bases; junction bases outside the gene matches: 4. Germline lookup yields CDR1 SEHNR and CDR2 FQNEAQ (reference sequence). DNA for the CDR3: TGTGCCAGCAGCTTAGGGCTAGCGGTTAGCACAGATACGCAGTATTTT. This translates into CASSLGLAVSTDTQYF.

The chain recombines TRBV6-1 with TRBJ1-2, with 12 bases that match TRBD1. The V gene's germline CDR1 is MNHNS and CDR2 SASEGT. V trimming: 3 bases; J trimming: 4 bases; junction bases outside the gene matches: 3. The CDR3 is made up of 15 amino acids. The CDR3 sequence: CASSEGTGGTYGYTF. Here the CDR3 DNA reads TGTGCCAGCAGTGAGGGGACAGGGGGCACCTATGGCTACACCTTC.

CDR3 protein: CASSEGWRDYGYTF. The CDR3 nucleotides are TGTGCCAGCAGTGAAGGGTGGAGGGACTATGGCTACACCTTC. The chain links TRBV6-1 to TRBJ1-2; D unclear. CDR3 size: 14 residues. Trimming took off 1 base at V and 3 bases at J, with 9 bases between the two ends. Germline values: CDR1 MNHNS, CDR2 SASEGT.